This T cell receptor (beta chain) was captured by sequencing in a study of cytotoxic CD8 clonotypes in ibrutinib-treated CLL. Overall study: Patients attained some 25 partial and 2 complete responses; at median approximately 70 months, about 14 remained remitted while around twelve progressed.

Trimming pared 5 bases from V and 4 bases from J, leaving 23 bases between. The CDR3 totals 17 residues. CDR1 and CDR2 from the germline V gene are MDHEN and SYDVKM. Using immunoSEQ multiplex PCR, the repertoire was profiled, and TCRdb retains in-frame clones only, with some absent. The sample lists approximately 350,000 clones; about 64% were seen once. The chain is built from TRBV28 and TRBJ2-5; D remains ambiguous. The origin of this receptor is a human donor with chronic lymphocytic leukemia. The specimen was PBMCs, collected after 36 months of ibrutinib treatment. The CDR3 is CASSPRHWAPVPETQYF. The CDR3 DNA is TGTGCCAGCAGTCCCCGGCACTGGGCTCCCGTGCCAGAGACCCAGTACTTC.